The rows below give T cell receptor beta chains drawn from one sample of a study of blood T cells in healthy people across ages. Using its own MiXCR run on the 5' RACE reads, TCRdb lists one record per CDR3 protein. The sample contains some 900,000 distinct CDR3 sequences, around 46% of which appear only once. The material sequenced was blood. All receptors come from a man aged 30 to 39 in good health. Both conserved end residues are part of each CDR3. Expanded clones are given a class, and other clones once, few, many or no size at all.

V	size	J	CDR3
TRBV7-2	-	TRBJ2-1	CASSLGADRTTSYNEQFF
TRBV30	-	TRBJ2-7	CAWWIRYEQYF
TRBV12-3/TRBV12-4	few	TRBJ1-5	CASSPLIEQPQHF
TRBV24-1	-	TRBJ2-2	CATSEIQQGNTGELFF
TRBV29-1	-	TRBJ2-1	CSVDGRHPNYNEQFF
TRBV5-1	-	TRBJ2-2	CASSLSTNTGELFF
TRBV6-5	few	TRBJ2-3	CASSFTGLAIGDTQYF
TRBV7-2	few	TRBJ2-7	CASAPYSGGDYEQYF
TRBV6-5	many	TRBJ2-7	CASSSFVGTGLREQYF
TRBV20-1	-	TRBJ2-3	CSARGEGRVKSDTQYF
TRBV6-2/TRBV6-3	-	TRBJ1-2	CASSYGTGSYGYTF
TRBV6-1	-	TRBJ1-6	CASAVEADSPLHF
TRBV7-2	-	TRBJ1-1	CASSLARRTRNEAFF
TRBV9	-	TRBJ1-2	CASSYGVLSYGYTF
TRBV3-1	-	TRBJ1-4	CASSQWATNEKLFF
TRBV28	once	TRBJ2-2	CASRYPLGQGAEELFF
TRBV20-1	-	TRBJ1-5	CSARVPGANQPQHF
TRBV7-9	many	TRBJ2-7	CASRPLTGGINEQYF
TRBV7-8	-	TRBJ2-3	CASSFLAGVTQYF
TRBV5-1	-	TRBJ2-1	CASSRGTGALITVYNEQFF